This TCR beta chain originates from a study of T cells after yellow fever vaccination. Regarding the study as a whole: Booster sampling recovered most clones from primary vaccination (less than 97% CD4, just over 85% CD8). It was a weaker secondary response, yet one that peaked faster, at day 5 versus 15.

In regard to this clonotype: Its antigen remains unidentified.

Deletions cut 8 bases from V and 2 bases from J, with 15 bases between. Germline CDR1 is SEHNR and CDR2 is FQNEAQ (reference sequence). This CDR3 comprises 15 residues. A process of 5'RACE template switching, which added a universal primer site and UMIs, was used to make TCR cDNA. TCRdb fed the 5' RACE reads into MiXCR, producing one record per CDR3 protein. The table lists more than 80,000 distinct CDR3 sequences, roughly 6% of them singletons. The sample was CD8+ T cells sorted from PBMCs, taken 10 days after the yellow fever booster vaccination. This clonotype was obtained from a man between 18 and 29 years old who received the YFV17D yellow fever vaccine. The gene calls are TRBV7-9 and TRBJ2-2; the D gene is possibly TRBD1 (6 bases). The CDR3 loop is CASWQSQGNTGELFF. The CDR3 DNA is TGTGCCAGCTGGCAATCACAGGGTAACACCGGGGAGCTGTTTTTT.